This T cell receptor (beta chain) was recorded in a study of early T cells in non-severe SARS-CoV-2 infection. The CDR3 length is 14 residues. Per the germline V gene, CDR1 is SGHTA and CDR2 is FQGNSA. V shed 1 base and J shed 3 bases, with 7 bases lying between them. Attachment of unique molecular identifiers to individual cDNA molecules was performed. TCRdb re-analysed the 5' RACE reads in MiXCR, keeping a single row per CDR3 protein. The sample shows some 34,000 distinct CDR3 sequences, 4.7% of them seen only once. V and J are TRBV7-2 and TRBJ1-5; the D is unclear. The specimen sequenced was whole blood. The source of this sequence is an adult who was a healthcare worker with PCR-confirmed SARS-CoV-2 infection or an uninfected control (not recorded which). In nucleotides, the CDR3 is TGTGCCAGCAGCTTAGGGCAGCACAATCAGCCCCAGCATTTT. Amino acids: CASSLGQHNQPQHF.